This T cell receptor beta chain was recorded in a study of stem cell transplantation in POMP-related autoinflammatory disease. Looking at the study overall: Impaired MHC class I-dependent CD8+ differentiation was hypothesized from defective thymoproteasomes. Through one year post-transplant, neutrophils and platelets were 100% of graft donor origin. Before transplant, CD4+ T cells skewed naive and CD8+ proportions were low. Study results and limitations: Fewer unique TRB V-J gene pairings were identified in patients with PRAID.

Sequencing was performed with immunoSEQ multiplex PCR; in TCRdb, only in-frame clones are kept and a portion is missing. Here the sample spans tens of thousands of clones, roughly 93% being singletons. Concerning this clone itself: The antigen remains undetermined.

The sample was CD4+ T cells from PBMCs, taken after stem cell transplantation. This receptor was identified in a human patient with POMP-related autoinflammation and immune dysregulation (PRAID). These T cells may partly come from the graft donor.

Here the CDR3 reads CASSSTGDWDNEQFF. The CDR3 nucleotides read TGTGCCAGCAGTTCCACAGGGGATTGGGACAATGAGCAGTTCTTC. The chain recombines TRBV28 with TRBJ2-1, with TRBD1 matching 7 bases. V shed 4 bases, J shed 5 bases, and the junction held 8 bases outside the gene matches. Germline-derived CDR1 and CDR2 are MDHEN and SYDVKM. The CDR3 is 15 amino acids. The variable domain in full, with the rest retrieved from reference TRBV28 and TRBJ2-1, is DVKVTQSSRYLVKRTGEKVFLECVQDMDHENMFWYRQDPGLGLRLIYFSYDVKMKEKGDIPEGYSVSREKKERFSLILESASTNQTSMYLCASSSTGDWDNEQFFGPGTRLTVL.